This T cell receptor (beta chain) was recorded in a study of T-cell reconstitution after alpha-beta-depleted transplantation in children. This clonotype was recorded at least ten times. The CDR3 is 17 amino acids. V was cut by 4 bases and J by 1 base, with 20 bases left in between. The germline CDR1 and CDR2 sequences are SEHNR and FQNEAQ (reference sequence). Unique molecular identifiers were built into the TCRbeta library. In TCRdb, the PCR reads were re-called with MiXCR into one record per CDR3 protein. The table includes more than 120,000 distinct CDR3 sequences, 8.8% detected once. The chain couples TRBV7-9 to TRBJ2-7; D unclear. The material was PBMCs, mostly from graft donor cells, obtained 180 days after TCRalphabeta/CD19-depleted stem cell transplant. The receptor was derived from a female patient aged 2 to 10 who had a stem cell transplant for congenital amegakaryocytic thrombocytopenia, so the T cells may come from the graft donor. CDR3 nucleotides: TGTGCCAGCAGCTCCCCAATCTCCGAAGTATTATCCTACGAGCAGTACTTC. Translating gives CASSSPISEVLSYEQYF.